This TCR beta chain came from a study of T-cell memory formation after mild COVID-19. Overall study findings and caveats: There was a balanced CD4/CD8 profile in clones contracting day 15 to 85, and later expanders leaned CD4+. Prior to infection, memory already included some responding clones, suggesting cross-reactive memory joined.

In the case of this clonotype: Its antigen is undetermined.

Sample barcodes and UMIs were carried by the TCR alpha and TCR beta cDNA libraries that 5'RACE generated with constant-segment primers. Via MiXCR, TCRdb re-called the 5' RACE reads, giving one row per CDR3 protein. This table holds fewer than 450,000 distinct CDR3 sequences, less than 25% found once. The CDR3 totals 14 residues. Germline loops: CDR1 MGHDK, CDR2 SYGVNS. Trimming left V 4 bases short and J 1 base short, with 9 bases between. The chain couples TRBV25-1 to TRBJ2-3; D is perhaps TRBD1 or TRBD2 (5 bases each). The sample taken for sequencing was PBMCs or a T cell subset sorted from them (not recorded which). This receptor was taken from an adult woman who had mild COVID-19 (a few samples of this study predate the infection). Cell type and time point are not known. CDR3 bases: TGTGCCAGCAGTGGGACGGGGCGCACAGATACGCAGTATTTT. It encodes CASSGTGRTDTQYF.